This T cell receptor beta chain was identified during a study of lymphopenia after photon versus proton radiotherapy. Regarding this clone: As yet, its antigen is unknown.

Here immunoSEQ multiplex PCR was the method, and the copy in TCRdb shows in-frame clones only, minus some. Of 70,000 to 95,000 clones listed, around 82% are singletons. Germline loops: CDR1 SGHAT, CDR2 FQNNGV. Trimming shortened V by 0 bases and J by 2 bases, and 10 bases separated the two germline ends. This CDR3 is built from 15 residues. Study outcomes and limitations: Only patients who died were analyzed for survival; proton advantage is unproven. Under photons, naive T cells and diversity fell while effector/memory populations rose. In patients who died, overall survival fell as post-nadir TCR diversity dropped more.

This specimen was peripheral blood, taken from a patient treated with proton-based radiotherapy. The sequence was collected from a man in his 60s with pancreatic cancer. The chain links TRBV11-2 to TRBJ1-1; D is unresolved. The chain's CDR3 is CASSLDPRVNTEAFF. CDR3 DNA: TGTGCCAGCAGCTTAGACCCACGTGTAAACACTGAAGCTTTCTTT.